A selection of T cell receptor beta chains follows, all from one sample in a study of cytomegalovirus exposure and HLA in healthy donors. Produced via immunoSEQ multiplex PCR; TCRdb's table is partial and in-frame only. This sample carries under 200,000 clones, roughly two thirds of them seen once, and the ten largest clones take roughly 2.7%. The specimen sequenced was PBMCs. These TCRs come from a woman aged 40 to 49 in good health and CMV-seropositive. Each CDR3 is given with its conserved first and last residue. D genes are given only for firm matches. The size entry is marked missing in some rows and otherwise reads once, few, many or a size class.

>TRBV5-4|few|TRBD1|TRBJ2-7
TGTGCCAGCAGCGGGGGGACAGGTTTTTTTTACGAGCAGTACTTC
CASSGGTGFFYEQYF
>TRBV6-6|few|TRBD1|TRBJ2-7
TGTGCCAGCAGTTACACTGGACAGGGGTTTTTGCGCGAGCAGTACTTC
CASSYTGQGFLREQYF
>TRBV19|.|.|TRBJ2-5
TGTGCCAGTAGTATAAGAGATTCTGAGACCCAGTACTTC
CASSIRDSETQYF
>TRBV9|.|.|TRBJ2-2
TGTGCCAGCAGCGTAGGTGTCCTAGAGGCCGGGGAGCTGTTTTTT
CASSVGVLEAGELFF
>TRBV6-6|.|TRBD1|TRBJ1-5
TGTGCCAGCAGTGGACAGGGGCCCAATCAGCCCCAGCATTTT
CASSGQGPNQPQHF
>TRBV27|.|TRBD1|TRBJ1-5
TGTGCCAGCGGCGACAGGGGTGGCGGTCAGCCCCAGCATTTT
CASGDRGGGQPQHF
>TRBV28|.|TRBD1|TRBJ1-1
TGTGCCAGCAGTTCCTCGGGACAGGTGTCAACCCGGGTCACTGAAGCTTTCTTT
CASSSSGQVSTRVTEAFF
>TRBV19|once|TRBD1|TRBJ1-5
TGTGCCAGTAGTACGCCGGGACAGGGGCAGAATCAGCCCCAGCATTTT
CASSTPGQGQNQPQHF
>TRBV29-1|.|TRBD2|TRBJ2-7
TGCAGCGTTGCGTTTGGACTAGGGACGGGCGAGCAGTACTTC
CSVAFGLGTGEQYF
>TRBV9|.|TRBD1|TRBJ2-7
TGTGCCAGCAGCCCGAAAAAGGGACAGGGGAACTCCTACGAGCAGTACTTC
CASSPKKGQGNSYEQYF
>TRBV2|.|.|TRBJ2-3
TGTGCCAGCAGTGACGGTGTCGGCACAGATACGCAGTATTTT
CASSDGVGTDTQYF
>TRBV5-4|few|TRBD2|TRBJ2-3
TGTGCCAGCAGTTCCGGGACTAGCGTCCCAGATACGCAGTATTTT
CASSSGTSVPDTQYF
>TRBV9|.|TRBD2|TRBJ2-1
TGTGCCAGCAGCGAAACTAGCGGGGTTTACAATGAGCAGTTCTTC
CASSETSGVYNEQFF
>TRBV6-5|.|TRBD1|TRBJ2-3
TGTGCCAGCAGACTGGGACAGGCAACAGATACGCAGTATTTT
CASRLGQATDTQYF
>TRBV4-3|.|.|TRBJ2-2
TGCGCCAGCAGCCTTCTAGGGGGGACAGCGAACACCGGGGAGCTGTTTTTT
CASSLLGGTANTGELFF
>TRBV7-2|few|.|TRBJ1-1
TGTGCCAGCAGCTTAGCAGTCGAGACTGAAGCTTTCTTT
CASSLAVETEAFF
>TRBV18|.|.|TRBJ2-2
TGTGCCAGCTCAGGGTCAGGCACCGGGGAGCTGTTTTTT
CASSGSGTGELFF
>TRBV25-1|few|.|TRBJ2-1
TGTGCCAGCAGTGATCCTGGCAGGGTACATGAGCAGTTCTTC
CASSDPGRVHEQFF
>TRBV29-1|.|TRBD1|TRBJ2-3
TGCAGCGTTGACGGGGACAGGAGGGCAGATACGCAGTATTTT
CSVDGDRRADTQYF
>TRBV14|.|.|TRBJ1-5
TGTGCCAGCAGCCAAGATCCAAATCAGCCCCAGCATTTT
CASSQDPNQPQHF
>TRBV7-3|few|TRBD1|TRBJ2-3
TGTGCCAGCAGCCGGACAGGGGTCACAGATACGCAGTATTTT
CASSRTGVTDTQYF
>TRBV4-3|.|.|TRBJ1-2
TGCGCCAGCAGCCAAGAAGGGGGGGGCTATGGCTACACCTTC
CASSQEGGGYGYTF
>TRBV7-3|.|.|TRBJ1-1
TGTGCCAGCAGCCCACACCAGAACACTGAAGCTTTCTTT
CASSPHQNTEAFF
>TRBV9|.|TRBD1|TRBJ1-5
TGTGCCAGCAGCGCTACCGGACAGGGGAATCAGCCCCAGCATTTT
CASSATGQGNQPQHF
>TRBV7-2|few|TRBD2|TRBJ2-3
TGTGCCAGCAGCTTATTCGGGACTAGCGTAACAGATACGCAGTATTTT
CASSLFGTSVTDTQYF
>TRBV4-3|.|.|TRBJ1-3
TGCGCCAGCAGCCAAGATCCTTTCAGCTCTGGAAACACCATATATTTT
CASSQDPFSSGNTIYF
>TRBV11-3|.|TRBD1|TRBJ2-5
TGTGCCAGCAGCCATGGACAGGGTGGGACCCAGTACTTC
CASSHGQGGTQYF
>TRBV4-3|few|TRBD2|TRBJ2-3
TGCGCCAGCAGCCAAAGTCCTGCGGGAGAACGAGATACGCAGTATTTT
CASSQSPAGERDTQYF
>TRBV15|.|.|TRBJ1-2
TGTGCCACCAGCAGAGATGGGGGGTACTATGGCTACACCTTC
CATSRDGGYYGYTF
>TRBV19|.|.|TRBJ1-5
TGTGCCAGTAGTATTTCGGGACGGGGGGATCTTCAGCCCCAGCATTTT
CASSISGRGDLQPQHF
>TRBV6-5|.|.|TRBJ2-7
TGTGCCAGCAGTTACGGCCAGGGCATCGACGAGCAGTACTTC
CASSYGQGIDEQYF